This TCR beta chain was retrieved from a study of CD8 T cells in ankylosing spondylitis. General study results and limits: Matched ankylosing spondylitis synovial fluid reportedly showed significant enrichment of disease-linked clones. Earlier work had already found some motif variants in reactive arthritis synovial fluid and blood.

This clonotype has ten or more counts. The antigen is not known. Making the TCR beta libraries involved quantitative 5'-RACE with molecular barcodes. A single record per CDR3 protein comes from TCRdb applying MiXCR to the 5' RACE reads. The sample yields about 240,000 distinct CDR3 sequences, 8.6% seen once. The receptor comes from a male donor with ankylosing spondylitis or in good health (not recorded which). The sequenced sample consisted of blood, either unsorted or a sorted T cell fraction (not recorded which).

DNA of the CDR3: TGTGCCAGCAGCCTTGGGCCGGTCAATGAGCAGTTCTTC. As protein: CASSLGPVNEQFF. The chain joins TRBV11-2 to TRBJ2-1, with no clear D. The CDR3 totals 13 residues. V was trimmed by 5 bases and J by 6 bases, leaving 11 bases between them. Germline-derived CDR1 and CDR2 are SGHAT and FQNNGV.